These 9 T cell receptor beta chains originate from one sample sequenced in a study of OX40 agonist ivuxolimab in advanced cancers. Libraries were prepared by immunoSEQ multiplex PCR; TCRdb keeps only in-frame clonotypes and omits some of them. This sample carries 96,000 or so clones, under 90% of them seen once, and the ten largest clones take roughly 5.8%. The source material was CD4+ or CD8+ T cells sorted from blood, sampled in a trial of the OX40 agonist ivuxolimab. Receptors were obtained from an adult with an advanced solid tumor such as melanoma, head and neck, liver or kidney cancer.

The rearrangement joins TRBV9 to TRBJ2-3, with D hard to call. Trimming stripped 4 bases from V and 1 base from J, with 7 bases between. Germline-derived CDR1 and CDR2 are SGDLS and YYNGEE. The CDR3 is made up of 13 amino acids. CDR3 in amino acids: CASSNFRTDTQYF. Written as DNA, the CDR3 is TGTGCCAGCAGCAACTTCCGCACAGATACGCAGTATTTT.

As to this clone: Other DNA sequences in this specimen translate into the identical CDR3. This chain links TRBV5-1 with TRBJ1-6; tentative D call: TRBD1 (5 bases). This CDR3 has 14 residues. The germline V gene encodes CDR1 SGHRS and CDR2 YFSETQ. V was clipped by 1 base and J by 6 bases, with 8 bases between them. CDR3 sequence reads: CASSLPGTNSPLHF. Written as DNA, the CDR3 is TGCGCCAGCAGCTTGCCGGGGACTAATTCACCCCTCCACTTT.

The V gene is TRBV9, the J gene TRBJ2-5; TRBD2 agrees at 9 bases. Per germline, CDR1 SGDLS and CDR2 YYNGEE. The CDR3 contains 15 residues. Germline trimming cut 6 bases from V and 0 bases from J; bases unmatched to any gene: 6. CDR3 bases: TGTGCCAGCACCCAGACTAGCGGATACCAAGAGACCCAGTACTTC. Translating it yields CASTQTSGYQETQYF.

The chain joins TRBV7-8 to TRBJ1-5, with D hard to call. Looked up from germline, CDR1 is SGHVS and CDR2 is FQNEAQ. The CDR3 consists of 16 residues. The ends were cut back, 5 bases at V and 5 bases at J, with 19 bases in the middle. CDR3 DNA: TGTGCCAGCAGCCCCCTTGGGCGGTTTTCCGATCAGCCCCAGCATTTT. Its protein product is CASSPLGRFSDQPQHF.

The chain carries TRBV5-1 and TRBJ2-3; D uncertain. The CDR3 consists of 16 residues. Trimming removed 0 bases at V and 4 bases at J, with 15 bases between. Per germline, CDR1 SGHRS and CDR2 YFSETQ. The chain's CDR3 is CASSLASQKVSDTQYF. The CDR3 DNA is TGCGCCAGCAGCTTGGCCAGCCAGAAGGTTTCAGATACGCAGTATTTT.

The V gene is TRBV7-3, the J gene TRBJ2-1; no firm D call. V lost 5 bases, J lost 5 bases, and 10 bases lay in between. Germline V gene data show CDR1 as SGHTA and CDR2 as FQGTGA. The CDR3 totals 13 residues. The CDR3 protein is CASSRSRNNEQFF. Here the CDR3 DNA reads TGTGCCAGCAGCCGATCTAGAAACAATGAGCAGTTCTTC.

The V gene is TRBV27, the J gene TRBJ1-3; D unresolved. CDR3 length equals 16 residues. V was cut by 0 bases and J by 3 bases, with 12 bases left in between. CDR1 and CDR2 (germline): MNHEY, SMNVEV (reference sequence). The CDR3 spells CASSLSPGYRGNTIYF. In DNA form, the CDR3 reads TGTGCCAGCAGTTTATCCCCGGGCTACCGTGGAAACACCATATATTTT.

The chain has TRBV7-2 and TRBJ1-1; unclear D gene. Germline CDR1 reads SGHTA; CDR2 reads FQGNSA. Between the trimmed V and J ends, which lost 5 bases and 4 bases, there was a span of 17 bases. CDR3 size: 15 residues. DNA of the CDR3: TGTGCCAGCAGCCCCACGAGGGCTAGAGGCACTGAAGCTTTCTTT. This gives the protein CASSPTRARGTEAFF.

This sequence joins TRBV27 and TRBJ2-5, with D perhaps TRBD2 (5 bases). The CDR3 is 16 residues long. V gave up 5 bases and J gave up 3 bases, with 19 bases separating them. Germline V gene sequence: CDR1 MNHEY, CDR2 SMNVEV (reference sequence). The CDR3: CASSPLVKGSEETQYF. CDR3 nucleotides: TGTGCCAGCAGTCCACTAGTTAAGGGTAGTGAAGAGACCCAGTACTTC.